The 27 T cell receptor beta chains in this list originate from one sample, sequenced in a study of blood T cell repertoires in COVID-19. Sequenced by immunoSEQ multiplex PCR; TCRdb stores in-frame clones only, minus some. The sample shows 45,000 to 55,000 clones, 78% of them seen only once. Material for sequencing was peripheral blood. The receptors derive from a human donor with active or convalescent COVID-19. The donor label of this sample is uncertain.

This chain joins TRBV3-1 (or the pseudogene TRBV3-2) and TRBJ2-1, with D tentatively TRBD2 (6 bases). Germline CDR1 reads LGHDT; CDR2 reads YNNKEL (reference sequence). The CDR3 runs to 14 residues. Trimming took 4 bases from V and 4 from J, leaving 11 bases between them. As DNA, the CDR3 is TGTGCCAGCAGCCGAACTAGCTATTACAATGAGCAGTTCTTC. Translating it yields CASSRTSYYNEQFF.

The V gene is TRBV11-2, the J gene TRBJ2-5, with TRBD2 as a possible D gene (6 bases). The CDR3 has 14 amino acids. CDR1 and CDR2 from the germline V gene are SGHAT and FQNNGV. V lost 4 bases to trimming and J lost 7 bases, with 16 bases between them. The chain's CDR3 is CASSWGDRDGTQYF. As DNA, the CDR3 is TGTGCCAGCAGCTGGGGGGACCGGGATGGGACCCAGTACTTC.

The CDR3 protein is CASSLGAPYEQYF. The CDR3 DNA is TGTGCCAGCAGTTTAGGGGCCCCCTACGAGCAGTACTTC. The genes are TRBV28 and TRBJ2-7; tentatively, D is TRBD1 (5 bases). V was cut by 2 bases and J by 2 bases, with 7 bases left in between. Germline CDR1 reads MDHEN; CDR2 reads SYDVKM. The CDR3 consists of 13 residues.

This clone came up once. This chain links TRBV7-2 with TRBJ1-4; TRBD1 might be the D (6 bases). CDR3 length equals 15 residues. Trimming cost V 7 bases and J 5 bases, with 17 bases left between them. Germline assignment: CDR1 SGHTA and CDR2 FQGNSA. The CDR3, as DNA: TGTGCCAGCACCGCCCGGGGGGCCCCAAATGAAAAACTGTTTTTT. It is translated as CASTARGAPNEKLFF.

The rearrangement joins TRBV29-1 to TRBJ1-4; D perhaps matches TRBD1 (6 bases). Trimming removed 7 bases from V and 4 bases from J, with 16 bases in between. Germline V gene sequence: CDR1 SQVTM, CDR2 ANQGSEA. This CDR3 region has 14 residues. CDR3 region: CSAGSGTNNEKLFF. In DNA form, the CDR3 reads TGCAGCGCCGGAAGCGGGACAAATAATGAAAAACTGTTTTTT. The variable domain in full, completed from reference TRBV29-1 and TRBJ1-4, reads SAVISQKPSRDICQRGTSLTIQCQVDSQVTMMFWYRQQPGQSLTLIATANQGSEATYESGFVIDKFPISRPNLTFSTLTVSNMSPEDSSIYLCSAGSGTNNEKLFFGSGTQLSVL.

The chain joins TRBV19 to TRBJ1-5; 8 bases line up with TRBD1. The germline V gene has CDR1 LNHDA and CDR2 SQIVND (reference sequence). The CDR3 loop spans 13 amino acids. V lost 3 bases and J lost 7; bases outside the gene matches: 2. CDR3 sequence (DNA): TGTGCCAGTAGTATGGGACAGGAACAGCCCCAGCATTTT. Translated: CASSMGQEQPQHF.

The chain recombines TRBV2 with TRBJ2-1; 12 positions match TRBD1. The CDR3 is 14 amino acids. Germline V lookup: CDR1 SNHLY, CDR2 FYNNEI. V lost 6 bases, J lost 6 bases, and 3 bases stayed unmatched. CDR3 protein: CASRVGQGANEQFF. CDR3 nucleotide sequence: TGTGCCAGCAGGGTGGGACAGGGGGCCAATGAGCAGTTCTTC.

The chain couples TRBV24-1 to TRBJ2-2; 10 bases are a match to TRBD2. V was clipped by 7 bases and J by 2 bases; unmatched bases: 6. This CDR3 contains 16 residues. From germline, CDR1 is KGHDR and CDR2 SFDVKD. The CDR3 coding sequence is TGTGCCACCAGGGCGGGACTAGCGTTAAACACCGGGGAGCTGTTTTTT. It is translated as CATRAGLALNTGELFF.

The rearrangement joins TRBV5-4 to TRBJ1-2; weak D call: TRBD1 (6 bases). Germline assignment: CDR1 SGHNT and CDR2 YYREEE (reference sequence). The CDR3 has 14 residues. V gave up 1 base and J gave up 6 bases, with 13 bases separating them. This CDR3 is CASSLSYRADGYTF. Here the CDR3 DNA reads TGTGCCAGCAGCTTGTCGTACAGGGCGGATGGCTACACCTTC.

The chain couples TRBV4-1 to TRBJ1-4; D possibly corresponds to TRBD1 (5 bases). This CDR3 contains 15 residues. Trimming removed 10 bases from V and 8 bases from J, with 23 bases in between. Per germline, CDR1 MGHRA and CDR2 YSYEKL. CDR3 region: CATKRTFREEEKLFF. In nucleotides, the CDR3 is TGCGCCACCAAACGAACTTTCAGGGAGGAGGAAAAACTGTTTTTT.

J is TRBJ1-3 and V is TRBV19, with a tentative D call TRBD1 (6 bases). V was pared by 3 bases and J by 0 bases, with 6 bases between. This CDR3 spans 14 amino acids. Germline V gene sequence: CDR1 LNHDA, CDR2 SQIVND (reference sequence). CDR3: CASSMGHSGNTIYF. CDR3 nucleotides: TGTGCCAGTAGTATGGGACACTCTGGAAACACCATATATTTT.

This clone came up a few times. The chain combines TRBV18 with TRBJ1-5; 7 bases map to TRBD1. This CDR3 is 13 amino acids long. Germline lookup yields CDR1 KGHSH and CDR2 LQKENI. V lost 3 bases to trimming and J lost 4 bases; unmatched junction nucleotides: 0. The CDR3 sequence is CASSPGQNQPQHF. The CDR3 bases are TGTGCCAGCTCACCGGGACAGAATCAGCCCCAGCATTTT.

V usage is TRBV19 and J usage is TRBJ1-5, with no clear D. This CDR3 has 14 amino acids. V was pared by 6 bases and J by 2 bases, with 11 bases between. The germline CDR1 and CDR2 sequences are LNHDA and SQIVND (reference sequence). The CDR3: CASSLSGGNQPQHF. CDR3 nucleotide sequence: TGTGCCAGTAGCCTATCGGGAGGCAATCAGCCCCAGCATTTT.

The chain employs TRBV6-5 and TRBJ1-2; 9 nucleotides agree with TRBD1. Trimming took 6 bases from V and 8 from J; bases not matched to a gene: 10. Germline-derived CDR1 and CDR2 are MNHEY and SVGAGI. This CDR3 has 14 amino acids. The CDR3 protein is CASRQGTGSGGYTF. The CDR3 DNA reads as TGTGCCAGCAGGCAAGGGACAGGGAGCGGCGGCTACACCTTC.

The genes are TRBV6-1 and TRBJ2-3, with TRBD2 matching 11 bases. The CDR3 consists of 16 residues. Losses at the gene ends were 4 bases for V and 2 bases for J; bases not matched to a gene: 5. Germline loops: CDR1 MNHNS, CDR2 SASEGT. CDR3 DNA sequence: TGTGCCAGCAGTGCATTAGCGGGAGGGACCACAGATACGCAGTATTTT. Protein product: CASSALAGGTTDTQYF.

The chain joins TRBV12-3 or TRBV12-4 to TRBJ1-3, with D hard to call. With 3 bases removed from V and 8 bases from J, the gap between germline ends came to 8 bases. The CDR3 covers 12 residues. CDR3 region: CASSFTPDTIYF. The CDR3 nucleotides read TGTGCCAGCAGTTTTACCCCGGACACCATATATTTT.

The V gene is TRBV5-1, the J gene TRBJ1-3; tentatively, D is TRBD1 (6 bases). The CDR3 sequence is 13 residues long. The V and J ends lost 5 bases and 4 bases respectively, with 10 bases between them. Germline values: CDR1 SGHRS, CDR2 YFSETQ. The CDR3 nucleotides read TGCGCCAGCAGTCAGGGGCCCGGAAACACCATATATTTT. It specifies CASSQGPGNTIYF.

The chain employs TRBV5-1 and TRBJ1-2; D not resolved. This CDR3 is 13 amino acids long. Trimming pared 1 base from V and 2 bases from J, leaving 6 bases between. CDR1 and CDR2 from the germline V gene are SGHRS and YFSETQ. DNA of the CDR3: TGCGCCAGCAGCTTGATGCAGAACTATGGCTACACCTTC. It specifies CASSLMQNYGYTF.

This rearrangement joins TRBV5-8 to TRBJ2-7, with a possible D match to TRBD2 (5 bases). Trimming left V 4 bases short and J 5 bases short, with 25 bases between. Germline V CDR1 and CDR2: SGHTS, YDEGEE. This CDR3 is 17 amino acids long. CDR3 region: CASSPPSGGLVGNEQYF. CDR3 sequence (DNA): TGTGCCAGCAGCCCCCCAAGTGGAGGACTGGTCGGGAACGAGCAGTACTTC. Full variable domain (remainder filled in from reference TRBV5-8 and TRBJ2-7): EAGVTQSPTHLIKTRGQQATLRCSPISGHTSVYWYQQALGLGLQFLLWYDEGEERNRGNFPPRFSGRQFPNYSSELNVNALELEDSALYLCASSPPSGGLVGNEQYFGPGTRLTVT.

V and J are TRBV3-1 (or the pseudogene TRBV3-2) and TRBJ1-6; unclear D gene. This CDR3 has 15 residues. V gave up 1 base and J gave up 9 bases, with 13 bases separating them. Germline CDR1 and CDR2: LGHDT and YNNKEL (reference sequence). CDR3: CASSQGLGGSSPLHF. The DNA of the CDR3 is TGTGCCAGCAGCCAAGGTTTAGGAGGATCTTCACCCCTCCACTTT.

This clone was detected only a few times. This chain uses TRBV7-2 with TRBJ2-3, with 7 bases lining up with TRBD1. The junction had 6 bases not matched to a gene; V was cut back by 3 bases and J by 6 bases. Germline loops: CDR1 SGHTA, CDR2 FQGNSA. This CDR3 comprises 14 residues. CDR3 nucleotide sequence: TGTGCCAGCAGCTTCACAGGGGTGGGGGATACGCAGTATTTT. Its protein product is CASSFTGVGDTQYF.

The gene calls are TRBV19 and TRBJ2-3; 12 nucleotides line up with TRBD2. CDR1 and CDR2 (germline): LNHDA, SQIVND (reference sequence). The CDR3 length is 15 residues. V gave up 2 bases and J gave up 4 bases; unmatched junction bases: 1. CDR3 bases: TGTGCCAGTAGTATACTAGCGGGAGGGCCAGATACGCAGTATTTT. This encodes CASSILAGGPDTQYF.

This chain uses TRBV7-3 with TRBJ2-5; 8 bases line up with TRBD2. In germline, CDR1 is SGHTA, CDR2 FQGTGA. V shed 6 bases and J 5 bases; nucleotides not matched to a gene: 8. This CDR3 is 14 amino acids long. The CDR3 region is CASRRAGVNETQYF. The CDR3 nucleotides are TGTGCCAGCAGGCGAGCGGGAGTGAACGAGACCCAGTACTTC.

The chain combines TRBV7-9 with TRBJ2-1, with 7 bases fitting TRBD1. This CDR3 comprises 13 residues. The germline CDR1 and CDR2 sequences are SEHNR and FQNEAQ (reference sequence). J lost 12 bases, V lost 4 bases, and 9 bases had no gene match. The CDR3 spells CASSSTGTSAQFF. For the CDR3, the DNA is TGTGCCAGCAGCTCGACAGGGACCAGTGCGCAGTTCTTC.

This clone has more than one count but fewer than ten. The chain uses TRBV2 and TRBJ1-1; D remains ambiguous. V gave up 7 bases and J gave up 9 bases, with 21 bases separating them. This CDR3 spans 14 amino acids. In germline, CDR1 is SNHLY, CDR2 FYNNEI. The CDR3 coding sequence is TGTGCCAGCACACGGTTTGAGGGCGGAGATAAAGCTTTCTTT. Translation gives CASTRFEGGDKAFF.

The chain is built from TRBV9 and TRBJ2-3; D is possibly TRBD2 (5 bases). Germline V gene data show CDR1 as SGDLS and CDR2 as YYNGEE. CDR3 size: 15 residues. V was shortened by 0 bases and J by 8 bases, with 16 bases between the two germline ends. The CDR3: CASSVDGGTRVTQYF. DNA for the CDR3: TGTGCCAGCAGCGTAGACGGAGGCACCCGAGTTACGCAGTATTTT.

The chain has TRBV30 and TRBJ1-2; 7 nucleotides match TRBD1. Germline V gene sequence: CDR1 GTSNPN, CDR2 SVGIG (reference sequence). V shed 4 bases, J shed 4 bases, and the junction held 9 bases outside the gene matches. The CDR3 runs 14 residues. CDR3 amino acids: CAWNPGGNLYGYTF. The CDR3 DNA reads TGTGCCTGGAATCCAGGGGGGAATCTCTATGGCTACACCTTC.